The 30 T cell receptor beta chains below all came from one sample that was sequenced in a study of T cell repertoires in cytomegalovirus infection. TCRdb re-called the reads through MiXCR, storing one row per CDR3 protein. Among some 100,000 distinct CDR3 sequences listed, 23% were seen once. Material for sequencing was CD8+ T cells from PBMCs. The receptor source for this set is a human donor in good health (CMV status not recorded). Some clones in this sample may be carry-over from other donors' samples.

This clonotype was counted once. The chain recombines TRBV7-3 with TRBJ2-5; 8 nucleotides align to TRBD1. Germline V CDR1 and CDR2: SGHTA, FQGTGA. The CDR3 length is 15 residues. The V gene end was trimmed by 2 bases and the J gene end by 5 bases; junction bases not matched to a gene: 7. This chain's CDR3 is CASSLSSGGVETQYF. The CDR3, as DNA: TGTGCCAGCAGCTTATCGTCAGGGGGCGTCGAGACCCAGTACTTC. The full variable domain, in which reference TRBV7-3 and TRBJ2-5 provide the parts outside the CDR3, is GAGVSQTPSNKVTEKGKYVELRCDPISGHTALYWYRQSLGQGPEFLIYFQGTGAADDSGLPNDRFFAVRPEGSVSTLKIQRTERGDSAVYLCASSLSSGGVETQYFGPGTRLLVL.

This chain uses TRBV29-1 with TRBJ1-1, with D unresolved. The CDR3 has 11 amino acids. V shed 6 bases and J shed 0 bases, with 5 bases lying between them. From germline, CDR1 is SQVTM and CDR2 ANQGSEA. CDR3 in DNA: TGCAGCGTACCCATGAACACTGAAGCTTTCTTT. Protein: CSVPMNTEAFF.

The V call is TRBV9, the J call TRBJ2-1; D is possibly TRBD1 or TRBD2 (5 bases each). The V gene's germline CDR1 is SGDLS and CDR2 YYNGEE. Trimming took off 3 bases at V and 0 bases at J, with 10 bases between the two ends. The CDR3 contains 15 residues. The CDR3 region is CASSATAASYNEQFF. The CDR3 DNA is TGTGCCAGCAGCGCGACAGCGGCCTCCTACAATGAGCAGTTCTTC. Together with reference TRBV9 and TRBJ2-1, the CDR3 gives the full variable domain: DSGVTQTPKHLITATGQRVTLRCSPRSGDLSVYWYQQSLDQGLQFLIQYYNGEERAKGNILERFSAQQFPDLHSELNLSSLELGDSALYFCASSATAASYNEQFFGPGTRLTVL.

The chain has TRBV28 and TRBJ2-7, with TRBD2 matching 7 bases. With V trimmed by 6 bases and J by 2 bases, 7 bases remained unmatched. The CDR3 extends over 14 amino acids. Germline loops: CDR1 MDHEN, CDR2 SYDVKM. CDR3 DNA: TGTGCCAGCAGGGGGGGGTTTCCCCCCTACGAGCAGTACTTC. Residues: CASRGGFPPYEQYF.

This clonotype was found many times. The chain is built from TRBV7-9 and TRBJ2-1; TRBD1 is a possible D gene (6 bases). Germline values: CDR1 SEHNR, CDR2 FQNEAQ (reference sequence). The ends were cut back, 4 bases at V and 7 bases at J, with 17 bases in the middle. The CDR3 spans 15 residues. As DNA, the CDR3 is TGTGCCAGCAGCTCCCCCCGGCCGGGACAAAATGAGCAGTTCTTC. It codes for CASSSPRPGQNEQFF.

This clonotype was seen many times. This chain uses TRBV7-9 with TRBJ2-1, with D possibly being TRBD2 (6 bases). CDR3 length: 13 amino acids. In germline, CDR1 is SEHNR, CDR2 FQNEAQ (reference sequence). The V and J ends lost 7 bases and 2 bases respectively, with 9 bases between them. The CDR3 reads CASMRDPYNEQFF. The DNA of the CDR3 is TGTGCCAGCATGCGGGACCCCTACAATGAGCAGTTCTTC.

This CDR3 is CASSVEGLAGSGNEQFF. The CDR3 region has the DNA TGTGCCAGCAGCGTAGAGGGACTAGCGGGGAGTGGTAATGAGCAGTTCTTC. V usage is TRBV9 and J usage is TRBJ2-1; 13 bases fit TRBD2. Germline V CDR1 and CDR2: SGDLS, YYNGEE. V dropped 0 bases and J dropped 7; count of bases not matched to a gene: 7. The CDR3 loop spans 17 amino acids.

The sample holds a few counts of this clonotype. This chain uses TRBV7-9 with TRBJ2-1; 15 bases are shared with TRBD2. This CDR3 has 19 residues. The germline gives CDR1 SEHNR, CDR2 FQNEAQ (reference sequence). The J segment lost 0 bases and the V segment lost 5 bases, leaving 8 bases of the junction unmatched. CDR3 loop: CASSPPGTSGGSSYNEQFF. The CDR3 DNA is TGTGCCAGCAGCCCCCCCGGGACTAGCGGGGGGTCCTCCTACAATGAGCAGTTCTTC. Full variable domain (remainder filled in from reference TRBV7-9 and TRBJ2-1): DTGVSQNPRHKITKRGQNVTFRCDPISEHNRLYWYRQTLGQGPEFLTYFQNEAQLEKSRLLSDRFSAERPKGSFSTLEIQRTEQGDSAMYLCASSPPGTSGGSSYNEQFFGPGTRLTVL.

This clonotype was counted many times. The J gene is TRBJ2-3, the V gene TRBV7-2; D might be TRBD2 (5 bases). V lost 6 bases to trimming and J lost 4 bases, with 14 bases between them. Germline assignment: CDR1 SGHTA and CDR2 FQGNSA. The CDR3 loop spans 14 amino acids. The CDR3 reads CASRYTRSPDTQYF. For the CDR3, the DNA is TGTGCCAGCAGGTACACTAGGTCCCCAGATACGCAGTATTTT.

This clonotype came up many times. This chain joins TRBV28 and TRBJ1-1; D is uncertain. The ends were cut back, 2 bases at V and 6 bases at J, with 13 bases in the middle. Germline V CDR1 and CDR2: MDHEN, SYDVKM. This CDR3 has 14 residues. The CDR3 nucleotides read TGTGCCAGCAGTTTACTTGTCGGGAGGGCTGAAGCTTTCTTT. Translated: CASSLLVGRAEAFF.

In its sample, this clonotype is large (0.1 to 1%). CDR3 nucleotides: TGTGCCAGCAGTCTCTCAGGGCCGAATGAGCAGTTCTTC. Translating it yields CASSLSGPNEQFF. The chain combines TRBV25-1 with TRBJ2-1; the D gene is possibly TRBD1 (5 bases). Germline loops: CDR1 MGHDK, CDR2 SYGVNS. Deletions cut 5 bases from V and 7 bases from J, with 12 bases between. CDR3 length: 13 amino acids. Full variable domain (remainder filled in from reference TRBV25-1 and TRBJ2-1): EADIYQTPRYLVIGTGKKITLECSQTMGHDKMYWYQQDPGMELHLIHYSYGVNSTEKGDLSSESTVSRIRTEHFPLTLESARPSHTSQYLCASSLSGPNEQFFGPGTRLTVL.

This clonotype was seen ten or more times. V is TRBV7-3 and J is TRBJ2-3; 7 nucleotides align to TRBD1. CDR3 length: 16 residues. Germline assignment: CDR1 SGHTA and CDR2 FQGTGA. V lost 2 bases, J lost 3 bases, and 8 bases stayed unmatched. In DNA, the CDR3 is TGTGCCAGCAGCTTAGAGGGGGCCGTAAATACAGATACGCAGTATTTT. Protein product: CASSLEGAVNTDTQYF.

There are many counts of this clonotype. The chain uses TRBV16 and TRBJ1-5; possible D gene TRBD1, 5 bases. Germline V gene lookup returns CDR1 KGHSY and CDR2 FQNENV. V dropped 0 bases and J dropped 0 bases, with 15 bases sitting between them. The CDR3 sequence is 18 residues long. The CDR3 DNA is TGTGCCAGCAGCCAATCCGGCAGGGAGACCCTTAGCAATCAGCCCCAGCATTTT. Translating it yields CASSQSGRETLSNQPQHF.

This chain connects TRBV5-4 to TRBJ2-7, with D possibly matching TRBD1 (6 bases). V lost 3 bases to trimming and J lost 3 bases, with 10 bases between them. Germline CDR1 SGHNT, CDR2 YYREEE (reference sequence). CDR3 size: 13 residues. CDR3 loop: CASSSRTDYEQYF. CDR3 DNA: TGTGCCAGCAGCTCCCGGACAGACTACGAGCAGTACTTC.

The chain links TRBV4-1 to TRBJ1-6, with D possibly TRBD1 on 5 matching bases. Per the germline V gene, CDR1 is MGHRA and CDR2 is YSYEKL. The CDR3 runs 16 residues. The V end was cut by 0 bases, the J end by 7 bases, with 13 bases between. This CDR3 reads CASSQEGKGVNSPLHF. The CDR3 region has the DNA TGCGCCAGCAGCCAAGAAGGTAAAGGGGTGAATTCACCCCTCCACTTT.

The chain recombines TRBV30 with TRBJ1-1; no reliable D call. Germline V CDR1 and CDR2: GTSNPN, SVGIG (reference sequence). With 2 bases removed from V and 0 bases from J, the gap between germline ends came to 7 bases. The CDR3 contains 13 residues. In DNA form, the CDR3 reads TGTGCCTGGAGTTTTGGGATGAACACTGAAGCTTTCTTT. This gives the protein CAWSFGMNTEAFF.

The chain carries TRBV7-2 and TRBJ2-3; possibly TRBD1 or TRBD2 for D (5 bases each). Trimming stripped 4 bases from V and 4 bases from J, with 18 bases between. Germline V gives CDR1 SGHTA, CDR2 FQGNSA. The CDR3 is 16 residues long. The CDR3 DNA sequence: TGTGCCAGCAGCTCCCCCGTCGGGGCATCGGCAGATACGCAGTATTTT. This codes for CASSSPVGASADTQYF. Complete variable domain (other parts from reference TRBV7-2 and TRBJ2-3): GAGVSQSPSNKVTEKGKDVELRCDPISGHTALYWYRQSLGQGLEFLIYFQGNSAPDKSGLPSDRFSAERTGGSVSTLTIQRTQQEDSAVYLCASSSPVGASADTQYFGPGTRLTVL.

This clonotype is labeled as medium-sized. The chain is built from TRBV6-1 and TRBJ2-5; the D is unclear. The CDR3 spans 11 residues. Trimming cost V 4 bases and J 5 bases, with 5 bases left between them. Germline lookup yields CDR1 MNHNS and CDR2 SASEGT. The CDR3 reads CASSGGETQYF. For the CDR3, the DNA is TGTGCCAGCAGTGGGGGTGAGACCCAGTACTTC.

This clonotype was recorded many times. CDR3 sequence: CASSWRSPEAFF. Written as DNA, the CDR3 is TGTGCCAGCAGTTGGAGAAGCCCTGAAGCTTTCTTT. The chain recombines TRBV28 with TRBJ1-1, with D hard to call. Germline values: CDR1 MDHEN, CDR2 SYDVKM. The CDR3 spans 12 residues. V was shortened by 4 bases and J by 6 bases, with 9 bases between the two germline ends. The entire variable domain, with the rest obtained from reference TRBV28 and TRBJ1-1, is as follows: DVKVTQSSRYLVKRTGEKVFLECVQDMDHENMFWYRQDPGLGLRLIYFSYDVKMKEKGDIPEGYSVSREKKERFSLILESASTNQTSMYLCASSWRSPEAFFGQGTRLTVV.

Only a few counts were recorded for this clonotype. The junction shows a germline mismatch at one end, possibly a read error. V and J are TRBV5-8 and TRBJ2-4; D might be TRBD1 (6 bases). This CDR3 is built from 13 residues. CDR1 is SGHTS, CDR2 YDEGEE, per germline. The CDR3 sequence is CASSLGAGATKDF. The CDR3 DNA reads TGTGCCAGCAGCTTGGGCGCAGGGGCAACTAAGGACTTC.

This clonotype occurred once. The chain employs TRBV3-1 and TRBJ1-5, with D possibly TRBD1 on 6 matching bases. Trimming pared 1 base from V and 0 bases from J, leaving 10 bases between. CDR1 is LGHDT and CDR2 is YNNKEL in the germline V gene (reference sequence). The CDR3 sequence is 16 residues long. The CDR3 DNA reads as TGTGCCAGCAGCCAAGGGGACATCGGTAGCAATCAGCCCCAGCATTTT. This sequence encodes CASSQGDIGSNQPQHF.

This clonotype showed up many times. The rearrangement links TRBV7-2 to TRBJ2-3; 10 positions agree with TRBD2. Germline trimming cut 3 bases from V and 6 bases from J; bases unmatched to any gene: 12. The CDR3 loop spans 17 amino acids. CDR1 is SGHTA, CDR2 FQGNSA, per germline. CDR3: CASSLSSAGGPGDTQYF. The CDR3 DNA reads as TGTGCCAGCAGCTTGTCGTCAGCGGGGGGGCCAGGGGATACGCAGTATTTT.

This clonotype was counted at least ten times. The CDR3 DNA sequence: TGTGCCAGCAGCTTTGGTGGGACTACCTACAATGAGCAGTTCTTC. Its translation is CASSFGGTTYNEQFF. The V gene is TRBV7-2, the J gene TRBJ2-1; TRBD2 aligns across 7 bases. The CDR3 runs to 15 residues. Germline assignment: CDR1 SGHTA and CDR2 FQGNSA. V was pared by 3 bases and J by 2 bases, with 4 bases of the junction left unmatched.

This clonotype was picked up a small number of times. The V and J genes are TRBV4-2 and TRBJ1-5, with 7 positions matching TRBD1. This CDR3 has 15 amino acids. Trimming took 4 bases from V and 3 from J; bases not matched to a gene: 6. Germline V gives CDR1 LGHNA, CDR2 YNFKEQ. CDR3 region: CASSPLTGPNQPQHF. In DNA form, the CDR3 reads TGTGCCAGCAGCCCTTTGACAGGGCCCAATCAGCCCCAGCATTTT.

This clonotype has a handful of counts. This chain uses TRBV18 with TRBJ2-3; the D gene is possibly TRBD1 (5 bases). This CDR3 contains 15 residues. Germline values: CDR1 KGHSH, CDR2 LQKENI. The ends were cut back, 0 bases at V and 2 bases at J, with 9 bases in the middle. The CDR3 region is CASSPPQGSTDTQYF. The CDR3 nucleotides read TGTGCCAGCTCACCACCGCAGGGTTCCACAGATACGCAGTATTTT.

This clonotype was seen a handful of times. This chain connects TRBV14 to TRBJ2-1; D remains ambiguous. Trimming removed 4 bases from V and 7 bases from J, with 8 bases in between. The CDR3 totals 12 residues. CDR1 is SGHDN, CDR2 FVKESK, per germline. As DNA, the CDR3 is TGTGCCAGCAGCCCCGAAAAGAATGAGCAGTTCTTC. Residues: CASSPEKNEQFF.

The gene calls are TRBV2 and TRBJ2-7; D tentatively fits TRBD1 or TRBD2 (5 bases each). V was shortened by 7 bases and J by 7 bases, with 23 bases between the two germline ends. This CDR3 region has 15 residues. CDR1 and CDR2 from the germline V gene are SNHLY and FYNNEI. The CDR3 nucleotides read TGTGCCAGCACCCGGACGGCGGCAGGGCAGCGGGAGCAGTACTTC. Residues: CASTRTAAGQREQYF.

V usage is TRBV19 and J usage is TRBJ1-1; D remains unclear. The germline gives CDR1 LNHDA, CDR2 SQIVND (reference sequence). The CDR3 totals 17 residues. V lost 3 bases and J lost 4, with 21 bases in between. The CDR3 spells CASSIRRLGLLGTEAFF. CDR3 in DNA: TGTGCCAGTAGTATCCGTCGACTTGGGCTGCTGGGCACTGAAGCTTTCTTT.

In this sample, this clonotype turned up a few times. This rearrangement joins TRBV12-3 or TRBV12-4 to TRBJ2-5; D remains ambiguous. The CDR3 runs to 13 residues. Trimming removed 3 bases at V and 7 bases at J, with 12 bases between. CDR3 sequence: CASSLNTLATQYF. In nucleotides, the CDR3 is TGTGCCAGCAGTTTGAACACGTTGGCGACCCAGTACTTC.

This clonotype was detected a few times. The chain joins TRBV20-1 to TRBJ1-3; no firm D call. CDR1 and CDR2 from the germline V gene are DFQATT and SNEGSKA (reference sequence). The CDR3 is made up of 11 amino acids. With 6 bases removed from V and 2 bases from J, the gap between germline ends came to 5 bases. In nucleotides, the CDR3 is TGCAGTGCCCTGACTGGAAACACCATATATTTT. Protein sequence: CSALTGNTIYF.